These T cell receptor beta chains were read from a single sample in a study of breast tumors, draining lymph nodes, adjacent tissues. TCRdb re-called the multiplex PCR reads through MiXCR, storing one row per CDR3 protein. The sample contains 160,000 or so distinct CDR3 sequences, about 34% of which appear only once. The source material was axillary lymph node tissue. The receptors were sampled from a female donor with breast cancer. Some clones in this sample may be carry-over from other donors' samples. Each CDR3 is given with its conserved first and last residue. D genes are given only for firm matches. Size values are once, few and many counts, or a class for expanded clones, and some rows have none.

d_call,v_call,clone_size,j_call,cdr3_aa,cdr3_nt
.,TRBV11-1,.,TRBJ1-1,CASSFTPNTEAFF,TGTGCCAGCAGCTTTACACCGAACACTGAAGCTTTCTTT
.,TRBV9,.,TRBJ1-3,CASSQQVANTIYF,TGTGCCAGCAGCCAACAGGTCGCGAACACCATATATTTT
TRBD2,TRBV6-1,many,TRBJ2-5,CASSYSGGSETQYF,TGTGCCAGCAGTTACAGCGGGGGGTCGGAGACCCAGTACTTC
TRBD1,TRBV11-2,.,TRBJ1-6,CASSDYCTGENSPLHF,TGTGCTAGCAGTGATTACTGCACAGGGGAGAATTCACCCCTCCACTTT
TRBD2,TRBV20-1,many,TRBJ2-7,CSAPPGTSGLEQYF,TGCAGTGCTCCTCCCGGGACTAGCGGTCTGGAGCAGTACTTC
TRBD2,TRBV6-5,many,TRBJ2-2,CASSYYFGGRAGTGELFF,TGTGCCAGCAGTTACTATTTCGGCGGGAGGGCGGGGACCGGGGAGCTGTTTTTT
TRBD1,TRBV27,few,TRBJ2-2,CASSPSTGEAGTGELFF,TGTGCCAGCAGTCCGTCGACAGGGGAGGCGGGCACCGGGGAGCTGTTTTTT
TRBD2,TRBV7-2,.,TRBJ2-7,CASSLWGGGRYEQYF,TGTGCCAGCAGCTTATGGGGCGGGGGGCGATACGAGCAGTACTTC
.,TRBV6-6,.,TRBJ1-4,CASRSPGRHEKLFF,TGTGCCAGCAGGTCTCCGGGACGTCATGAAAAACTGTTTTTT
.,TRBV7-9,many,TRBJ2-5,CASSPLRTGRRETQYF,TGTGCCAGCAGCCCATTAAGAACGGGCAGAAGAGAGACCCAGTACTTC
.,TRBV20-1,many,TRBJ1-2,CSAHLTVAGGYTF,TGCAGTGCCCATCTAACAGTGGCGGGTGGCTACACCTTC
.,TRBV5-1,.,TRBJ2-1,CASSSYRHNDQFF,TGCGCCAGCAGCAGCTACAGGCACAATGACCAGTTCTTC
.,TRBV5-5,many,TRBJ2-7,CASSLAGNRASDEQYF,TGTGCCAGCAGCTTGGCAGGGAATAGGGCTTCGGACGAGCAGTACTTC
TRBD1,TRBV7-6,many,TRBJ2-7,CASSHGTGVYEQYF,TGTGCCAGCAGCCATGGGACAGGGGTCTACGAGCAGTACTTC
.,TRBV11-2,many,TRBJ2-7,CASSLARRDEYF,TGTGCCAGCAGCTTAGCCCGGAGAGATGAGTACTTC
.,TRBV5-6,many,TRBJ2-6,CASSDRLRGAGANVLTF,TGTGCCAGCAGCGATCGACTTAGGGGAGCTGGGGCCAACGTCCTGACTTTC
TRBD1,TRBV2,.,TRBJ1-6,CASSPGTGGPKGVNSPLHF,TGTGCCAGCAGCCCTGGGACAGGGGGCCCGAAAGGTGTAAATTCACCCCTCCACTTT
.,TRBV6-5,many,TRBJ1-2,CASSYSGTWQSPAYGYTF,TGTGCCAGCAGTTACTCCGGGACATGGCAATCTCCTGCCTATGGCTACACCTTC
TRBD2,TRBV19,.,TRBJ2-7,CASSTSGRPGEQYF,TGTGCCAGTAGCACTAGCGGGAGGCCGGGTGAGCAATACTTC
.,TRBV6-6,few,TRBJ2-5,CASRLRGMETQYF,TGTGCCAGCAGACTAAGAGGGATGGAGACCCAGTACTTC
.,TRBV12-3/TRBV12-4,many,TRBJ1-2,CASSPSTALDYGYTF,TGTGCCAGCAGTCCCTCGACAGCCCTAGACTATGGCTACACCTTC
TRBD2,TRBV2,many,TRBJ2-3,CASSLTSGSDTQYF,TGTGCCAGCAGTCTCACTAGCGGGAGCGATACGCAGTATTTT
TRBD2,TRBV3-1,few,TRBJ2-7,CANSRLAGSYEQYF,TGTGCCAACAGCCGACTAGCGGGAAGCTACGAGCAGTACTTC
.,TRBV28,few,TRBJ2-1,CASSLAEENYNEQFF,TGTGCCAGCAGTCTGGCGGAGGAAAACTACAATGAGCAGTTCTTC
.,TRBV20-1,many,TRBJ2-5,CSARRGQETQYF,TGCAGTGCTAGGAGAGGACAAGAGACCCAGTACTTC
.,TRBV7-6,many,TRBJ2-7,CASSLGGGASEQYF,TGTGCCAGCAGCTTAGGGGGTGGAGCCAGCGAGCAGTACTTC
.,TRBV19,.,TRBJ2-3,CASNSGTEGTRYF,TGTGCCAGTAACTCGGGGACTGAAGGTACGCGGTATTTT
.,TRBV20-1,.,TRBJ2-5,CSARWGCQETQYF,TGCAGTGCTAGATGGGGTTGCCAAGAGACCCAGTACTTC
TRBD2,TRBV5-8,many,TRBJ2-1,CASSLQGLAGGLYNEQFF,TGTGCCAGCAGCTTACAGGGACTAGCGGGGGGGCTCTACAATGAGCAGTTCTTC
TRBD2,TRBV11-2,many,TRBJ2-5,CASSQASGQETQYF,TGTGCCAGCAGCCAGGCTAGCGGGCAAGAGACCCAGTACTTC
.,TRBV6-2/TRBV6-3,.,TRBJ2-7,CASSHGYEQCF,TGTGCCAGCAGTCACGGCTACGAGCAGTGCTTC
TRBD2,TRBV12-3/TRBV12-4,many,TRBJ2-7,CASRTSGGSYEQYF,TGTGCCAGCCGGACTAGCGGGGGGTCCTACGAGCAGTACTTC
TRBD1,TRBV7-9,.,TRBJ2-6,CASSMGQANSGANVLTF,TGTGCCAGCAGCATGGGACAGGCGAACTCTGGGGCCAACGTCCTGACTTTC
TRBD1,TRBV24-1,many,TRBJ2-1,CATSDPDRGNEQFF,TGTGCCACCAGTGATCCTGACAGGGGGAATGAGCAGTTCTTC
TRBD2,TRBV24-1,many,TRBJ2-3,CATSDPRLAGGADTQYF,TGTGCCACCAGTGATCCCAGACTAGCGGGAGGGGCAGATACGCAGTATTTT
.,TRBV12-5,.,TRBJ2-7,CASDSRGLLFPYEQYF,TGTGCTAGTGACTCCCGGGGACTCCTCTTCCCCTACGAGCAGTACTTC
.,TRBV18,many,TRBJ2-3,CASSSQGGTDTQYF,TGTGCCAGCTCATCACAGGGTGGCACAGATACGCAGTATTTT
TRBD2,TRBV10-3,.,TRBJ2-7,CAIRTSGSSSYEQYF,TGTGCCATCCGGACTAGCGGGAGTTCTTCCTACGAGCAGTACTTC
TRBD1,TRBV5-1,once,TRBJ1-4,CASSLTGGPGEKLFF,TGCGCCAGCAGCTTGACAGGGGGTCCGGGTGAAAAACTGTTTTTT
TRBD1,TRBV2,.,TRBJ1-5,CASRATGVNSPQHF,TGTGCCAGCAGAGCGACAGGGGTAAATTCACCCCAGCATTTT
.,TRBV5-1,.,TRBJ2-6,CASSVRLFSGANVLTF,TGCGCCAGCAGCGTCCGACTGTTCTCTGGCGCCAACGTCCTGACTTTC